Listed below are T cell receptor beta chains from one sample, sequenced in a study of control samples from healthy donors and cancer patients. Assay: immunoSEQ multiplex PCR; the TCRdb copy retains only in-frame clones and omits some. The table records 120,000 or so clones, less than 95% of them present only once. Sequencing was carried out using blood. These receptors came from a man aged 18 to 35 in good health. Both conserved end residues are trimmed from each CDR3. Fields, in order: D gene, V gene, CDR3 protein. The D gene is left open where the match is weak.

- | TRBV11-3 | ASSSTGRTDEQF
- | TRBV4-1 | ASSQVSTSSLYGYT
- | TRBV5-1 | ASSEGSQETQY
- | TRBV14 | ASSQDRQAREQF
- | TRBV29-1 | SVAELYTYYGYT
- | TRBV21-1 | ASSKQGTEAF
- | TRBV5-1 | ASSLPGTHTGELF
TRBD2 | TRBV6-1 | ASSDLAGGAAYNEQF
- | TRBV2 | ASSPLRGYEQY
- | TRBV4-1 | ASSQDEATTGELF
- | TRBV19 | ASRDSPRKAF
TRBD2 | TRBV3-1/TRBV3-2 | ASSPLLAGGPNEQF
- | TRBV2 | ASSEGDQPQH
TRBD1 | TRBV5-4 | ASSEGQATNEKLF
- | TRBV4-1 | ASSRGGAGGYT
- | TRBV4-1 | ASSPLALGRETQY
- | TRBV5-1 | ASSPWALGNTEAF
- | TRBV5-6 | ASSLRRKNTGELF
TRBD2 | TRBV9 | ASSKGLADPPEQY
TRBD1 | TRBV7-3 | ASSSSGTGAGANVLT
- | TRBV7-2 | ASTRGGNQPQH
- | TRBV10-1 | ASSDGGQETQY
- | TRBV5-8 | ASSLVTARQPQH
TRBD1 | TRBV5-6 | ASSSQGIRLNTEAF
TRBD1 | TRBV5-4 | ASSSPGQGNYNEQF
- | TRBV29-1 | SVKTTDFMNTEAF
TRBD1 | TRBV4-1 | ASSLGQGELYEQY
- | TRBV9 | ASSVVNSLSTDTQY
TRBD1 | TRBV5-1 | ASSATGQVNQPQH
TRBD1 | TRBV7-2 | ASSLATGSYEQF
- | TRBV5-5 | ASGITGQSRPTYEQY
- | TRBV7-2 | ASSFRGTNYGYT
- | TRBV10-3 | AISSNRVLKETQY
- | TRBV25-1 | ASSALTRGYGYT
TRBD1 | TRBV5-1 | ASSAGQSGTSYGYT
TRBD1 | TRBV27 | ASRNSGQGARLSEKLF
TRBD2 | TRBV3-1/TRBV3-2 | ASSRPSGGNEQF
- | TRBV24-1 | ATSGTSAEAF
- | TRBV10-3 | ATTGQQNNSPLH
- | TRBV7-9 | ASSLAQAGPQQY